This entry features one T cell receptor beta chain sequence. This sample is part of a study of blood T cell repertoires in COVID-19. Repertoires were generated with immunoSEQ multiplex PCR, while TCRdb's copy carries only in-frame clones and drops some. Here the sample spans fewer than 300,000 clones, around 84% being singletons. The V end lost 1 base, the J end lost 4 bases, and 10 bases lay between the germline ends. From germline, CDR1 is SGHVS and CDR2 FQNEAQ. The length of the CDR3 is 14 residues. The study drew participants aged about 18 to 89 years from under 30 US areas. The source is a woman between 50 and 59 years old who had recovered from COVID-19. The chain employs TRBV7-8 and TRBJ1-1; D is undetermined. What was sequenced was PBMCs or T cells enriched from blood (not recorded which). For the CDR3, the DNA is TGTGCCAGCAGCTTAGTCCACAGCCGCACTGAAGCTTTCTTT. Encoded protein: CASSLVHSRTEAFF.